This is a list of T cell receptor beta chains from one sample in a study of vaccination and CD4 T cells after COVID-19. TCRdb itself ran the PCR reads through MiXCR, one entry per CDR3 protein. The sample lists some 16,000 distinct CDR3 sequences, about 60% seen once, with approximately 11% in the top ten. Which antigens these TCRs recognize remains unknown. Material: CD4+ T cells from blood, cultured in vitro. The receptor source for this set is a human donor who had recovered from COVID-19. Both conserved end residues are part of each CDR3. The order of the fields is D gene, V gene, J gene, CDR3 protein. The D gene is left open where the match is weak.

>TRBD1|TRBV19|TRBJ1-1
CASSVTGVETEAFF
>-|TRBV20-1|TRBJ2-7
CSGGDSYEQYF
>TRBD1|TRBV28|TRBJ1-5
CASRTDRVGPFSNQPQHF
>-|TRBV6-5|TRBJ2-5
CASSYRPQETQYF
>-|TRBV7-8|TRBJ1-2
CASSSTGLPNYGYTF
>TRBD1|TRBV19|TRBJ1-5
CASSIGDRLISNQPQHF
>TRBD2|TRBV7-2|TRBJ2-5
CASSLAGTSGRRVTQYF
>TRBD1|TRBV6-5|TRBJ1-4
CASSYGRGQGNEKLFF
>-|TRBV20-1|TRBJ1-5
CSARDRGGPQHF
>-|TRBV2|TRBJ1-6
CASSDRGDSPLHF
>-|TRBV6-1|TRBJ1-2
CASSEEAGLNYGYTF
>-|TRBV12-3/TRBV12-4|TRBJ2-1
CASSSTTLWQFF
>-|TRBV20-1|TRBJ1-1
CSASGQRDTEAFF
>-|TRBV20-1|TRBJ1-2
CSARGGWGTNYGYTF
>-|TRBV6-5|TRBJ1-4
CASSYSTPATNEKLFF
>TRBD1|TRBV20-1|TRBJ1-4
CSASNRGLGEKLFF
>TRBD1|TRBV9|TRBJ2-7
CASSARTGSYEQYF
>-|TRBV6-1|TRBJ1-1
CASSGDPGATEAFF
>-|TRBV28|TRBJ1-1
CASRYRATEAFF
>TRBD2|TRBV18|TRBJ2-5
CASSPDRGGETQYF
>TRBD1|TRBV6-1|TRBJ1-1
CASYEGARIMNTEAFF
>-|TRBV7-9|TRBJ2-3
CASSFSRLASGGTDTQYF
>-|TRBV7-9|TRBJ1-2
CASSSRRGGGGYTF
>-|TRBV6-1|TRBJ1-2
CASSEINQGYYGYTF
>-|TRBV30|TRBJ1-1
CAWSAGDNTEAFF
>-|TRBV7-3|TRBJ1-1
CASSLAGGRNTEAFF
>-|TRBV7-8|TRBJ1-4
CASSLEFNAATNEKLFF
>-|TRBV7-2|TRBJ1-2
CASSLGVPGYTF
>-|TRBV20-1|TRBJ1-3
CSADSGNTIYF
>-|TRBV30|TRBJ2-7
CAWKTVTYEQYF
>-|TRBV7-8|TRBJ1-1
CASSPFRVENTEAFF
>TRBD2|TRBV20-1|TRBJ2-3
CSAPGTSVSTDTQYF
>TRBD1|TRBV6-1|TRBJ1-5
CASNRRGQSNQPQHF
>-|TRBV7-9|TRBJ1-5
CASSPRGAGNQPQHF
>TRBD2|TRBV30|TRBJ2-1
CASTRGGLAPNEQFF
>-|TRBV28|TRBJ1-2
CASSLRGQTSYGYTF
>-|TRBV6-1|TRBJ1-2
CASSEELPGPGSDYGYTF
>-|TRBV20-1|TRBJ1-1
CSARVGEWNTEAFF
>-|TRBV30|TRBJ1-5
CAWSPGHRGGQPQHF
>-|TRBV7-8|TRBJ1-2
CASSLVWDGGYTF
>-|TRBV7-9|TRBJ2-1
CASSRGTAEYNEQFF
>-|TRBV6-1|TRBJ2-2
CASSAGDTHTGELFF